A selection of T cell receptor beta chains follows, all from one sample in a study of Ad26.COV2.S vaccination and SARS-CoV-2 variants. TCRdb's table, derived via immunoSEQ multiplex PCR, lists solely in-frame clones and lacks some. The sample lists hundreds of thousands of clones, 65% to 90% occurring once. Sequenced here: peripheral blood, sampled in a trial of Ad26.COV2.S vaccine versus placebo. The receptors shown here come from a person aged 18-60 years who received the Ad26.COV2.S COVID-19 vaccine or a placebo. Both conserved end residues are part of each CDR3. A D gene is named only where the DNA matches it firmly. Size tells how often a clone was seen (once, few, many) or the class of an expanded clone, and some rows leave it out.

CDR3 DNA | CDR3 protein | J gene | clone size | V gene | D gene
TGTGCCAGCAGCTACGTAGGACTAGCGGGAGGAAGGGAGACCCAGTACTTC | CASSYVGLAGGRETQYF | TRBJ2-5 | NA | TRBV7-2 | TRBD2
TGCGCCAGCAGCGCCTGGACAGGTGCGGAAGGAGGCTACACCTTC | CASSAWTGAEGGYTF | TRBJ1-2 | NA | TRBV5-1 | TRBD1
TGTGCCATCAGTGAAGCGTTCGGCAACACTGAAGCTTTCTTT | CAISEAFGNTEAFF | TRBJ1-1 | many | TRBV10-3 | NA
TGCGCCAGCAGTGAGTCGAGCAGGGCGGCCTATGGCTACACCTTC | CASSESSRAAYGYTF | TRBJ1-2 | NA | TRBV10-2 | NA
TGCGCCAGCAGCGAGCCTACAGGGGACTCCTACGAGCAGTACTTC | CASSEPTGDSYEQYF | TRBJ2-7 | NA | TRBV5-1 | TRBD1
TGTGCCAGCAGTGACGGGCGGGGGGGCTTACGAGAGCAGTTCTTC | CASSDGRGGLREQFF | TRBJ2-1 | NA | TRBV2 | TRBD2
TGCGCCAGCAGCTCCCAGGGGGCCAACGTCCTGACTTTC | CASSSQGANVLTF | TRBJ2-6 | NA | TRBV5-1 | NA
TGTGCCAGCAGTTTAGGTGGGGATGGCTACACCTTC | CASSLGGDGYTF | TRBJ1-2 | NA | TRBV28 | NA
TGTGCCAGCAGCGCCGGGACTAGCGGGGTCCTCACCTACGAGCAGTACTTC | CASSAGTSGVLTYEQYF | TRBJ2-7 | NA | TRBV5-4 | TRBD2
TGTGCCAGCAGTTACGATACTAGCGGCGCCTACGAGCAGTACTTC | CASSYDTSGAYEQYF | TRBJ2-7 | NA | TRBV6-6 | TRBD2
TGCAGCGGGGGTACCGGGACAGGGGGCGAGCAGTACTTC | CSGGTGTGGEQYF | TRBJ2-7 | NA | TRBV29-1 | TRBD1
TGTGCCAGCAGCGTTGGAGGACAGTTCAATGAGCAGTTCTTC | CASSVGGQFNEQFF | TRBJ2-1 | NA | TRBV9 | NA
TGCGCCAGCAGCCCGCGACAGCGGACGGATGAAAAACTGTTTTTT | CASSPRQRTDEKLFF | TRBJ1-4 | NA | TRBV4-1 | NA
TGTGCCAGCAGTTTTAGCTCGTCTGGAAACACCATATATTTT | CASSFSSSGNTIYF | TRBJ1-3 | NA | TRBV28 | NA
TGTGCCAGCAGCAAACCCTGTCGGGAGTACAATGAGCAGTTCTTC | CASSKPCREYNEQFF | TRBJ2-1 | NA | TRBV21-1 | NA
TGTGCCAGCAGCTTAGTTGATTCGTCCTCACCCCTCCACTTT | CASSLVDSSSPLHF | TRBJ1-6 | few | TRBV7-9 | NA
TGTGCCAGCTCACCATTCGGGTACGAGCAGTACTTC | CASSPFGYEQYF | TRBJ2-7 | NA | TRBV18 | NA
TGTGCCAGTAGTAAAAAGGATACCGGGGAGCTGTTTTTT | CASSKKDTGELFF | TRBJ2-2 | NA | TRBV19 | NA
TGTGCCAGCAGTTCCGGCGTTTCCTATGGCTACACCTTC | CASSSGVSYGYTF | TRBJ1-2 | NA | TRBV2 | NA
TGTGCCAGCAGCTTAGTCGGGAGTCGTGACGAGCAGTACTTC | CASSLVGSRDEQYF | TRBJ2-7 | NA | TRBV7-2 | NA
TGTGCCAGCAGTGAACCCTCCGGACTAGCCCGCACAGATACGCAGTATTTT | CASSEPSGLARTDTQYF | TRBJ2-3 | NA | TRBV25-1 | TRBD2
TGCGCCAGCAGCTACACAGGGGCTGCAACTAATGAAAAACTGTTTTTT | CASSYTGAATNEKLFF | TRBJ1-4 | many | TRBV5-1 | TRBD1
TGTGCCAGCAGCTTTCAGGGATCCCAAGAGACCCAGTACTTC | CASSFQGSQETQYF | TRBJ2-5 | NA | TRBV7-2 | NA
TGTGCCAGCAGCCTCCGGCAGGGGCACACTGAAGCTTTCTTT | CASSLRQGHTEAFF | TRBJ1-1 | NA | TRBV3-1/TRBV3-2 | NA
TGTGCCAGCAGCTCCACCCGGGACAGCTACGAAAAACTGTTTTTT | CASSSTRDSYEKLFF | TRBJ1-4 | NA | TRBV5-6 | TRBD1
TGTGCCAGCAGCCTGGTGATAGGGAGGGACACCGGGGAGCTGTTTTTT | CASSLVIGRDTGELFF | TRBJ2-2 | NA | TRBV28 | TRBD2
TGTGCCAGCTCACCTTTCAAGGACCTACGGCGAGAAAAACTGTTTTTT | CASSPFKDLRREKLFF | TRBJ1-4 | once | TRBV18 | NA
TGTGCCAGCAGCGTACGGCCGGGAGTGGGGTCCTACAATGAGCAGTTCTTC | CASSVRPGVGSYNEQFF | TRBJ2-1 | NA | TRBV9 | NA
TGTGCCAGCAGCGATTCCCTGACAGTCCAGATTTCTGGGTCACCCCTCCACTTT | CASSDSLTVQISGSPLHF | TRBJ1-6 | once | TRBV7-2 | NA
TGTGCCAGCAGCTTAGATAGGGGGCACCCCGGGGAGCAGTTCTTC | CASSLDRGHPGEQFF | TRBJ2-1 | NA | TRBV11-2 | TRBD1
TGTGCCAGCAGCCCCCAAGCGGGACCCTACGAGCAGTACTTC | CASSPQAGPYEQYF | TRBJ2-7 | NA | TRBV9 | TRBD2
TGTGCCAGTTCCCCCCGGTATAGCAATCAGCCCCAGCATTTT | CASSPRYSNQPQHF | TRBJ1-5 | NA | TRBV18 | NA
TGTGCCAGCAGCCATCCCCGACTGGGGCTTGGAGCTTTCTTT | CASSHPRLGLGAFF | TRBJ1-1 | NA | TRBV7-8 | NA
TGCGCCAGCAGAACGGGAGCCACTGGGGGTTACCAAGAGACCCAGTACTTC | CASRTGATGGYQETQYF | TRBJ2-5 | NA | TRBV10-2 | NA
TGTGCCAGCAGCAAAAGGGCAGGTAGGGCAGGGAAAGGCTACACCTTC | CASSKRAGRAGKGYTF | TRBJ1-2 | NA | TRBV21-1 | NA
TGTGCCAGCTCGCCGACCGGCTCTGGGGCCAACGTCCTGACTTTC | CASSPTGSGANVLTF | TRBJ2-6 | NA | TRBV18 | NA
TGTGCCAGCACCCCGGGAGTAACCCACAATGAGCAGTTCTTC | CASTPGVTHNEQFF | TRBJ2-1 | NA | TRBV9 | NA
TGTGCCAGCAGTCTGACAGGGGTTAATGAAAAACTGTTTTTT | CASSLTGVNEKLFF | TRBJ1-4 | NA | TRBV27 | TRBD1